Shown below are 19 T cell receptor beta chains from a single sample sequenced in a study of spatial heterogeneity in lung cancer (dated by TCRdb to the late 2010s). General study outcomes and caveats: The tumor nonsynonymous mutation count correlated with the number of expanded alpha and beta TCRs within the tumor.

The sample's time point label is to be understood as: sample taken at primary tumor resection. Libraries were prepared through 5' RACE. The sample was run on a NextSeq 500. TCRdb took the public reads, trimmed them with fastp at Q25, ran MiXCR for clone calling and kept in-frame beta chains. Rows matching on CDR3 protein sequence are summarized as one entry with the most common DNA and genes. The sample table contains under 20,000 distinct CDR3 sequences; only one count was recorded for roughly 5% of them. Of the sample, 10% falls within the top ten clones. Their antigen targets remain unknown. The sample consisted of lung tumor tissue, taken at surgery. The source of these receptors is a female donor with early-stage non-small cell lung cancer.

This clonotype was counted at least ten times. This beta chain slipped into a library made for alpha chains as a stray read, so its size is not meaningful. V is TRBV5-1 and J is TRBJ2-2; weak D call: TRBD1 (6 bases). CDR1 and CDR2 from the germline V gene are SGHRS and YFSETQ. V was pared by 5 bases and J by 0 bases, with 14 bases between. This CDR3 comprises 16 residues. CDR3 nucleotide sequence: TGCGCCAGCAGATATGGGACATCCGCGAACACCGGGGAGCTGTTTTTT. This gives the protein CASRYGTSANTGELFF.

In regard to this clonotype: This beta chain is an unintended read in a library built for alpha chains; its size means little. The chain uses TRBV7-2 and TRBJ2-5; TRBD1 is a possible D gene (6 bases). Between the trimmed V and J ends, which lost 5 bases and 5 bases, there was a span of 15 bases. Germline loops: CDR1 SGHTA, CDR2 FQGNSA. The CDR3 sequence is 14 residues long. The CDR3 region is CASSQPGAIETQYF. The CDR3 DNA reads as TGTGCCAGCAGCCAGCCAGGGGCGATTGAGACCCAGTACTTC.

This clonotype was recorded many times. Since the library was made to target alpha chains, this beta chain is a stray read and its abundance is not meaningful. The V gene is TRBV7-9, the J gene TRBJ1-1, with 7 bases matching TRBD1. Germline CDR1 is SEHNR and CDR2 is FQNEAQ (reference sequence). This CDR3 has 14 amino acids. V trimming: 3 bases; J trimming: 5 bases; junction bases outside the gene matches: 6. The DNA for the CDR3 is TGTGCCAGCAGCTTCCAGGGGGAGGGTACTGAAGCTTTCTTT. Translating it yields CASSFQGEGTEAFF.

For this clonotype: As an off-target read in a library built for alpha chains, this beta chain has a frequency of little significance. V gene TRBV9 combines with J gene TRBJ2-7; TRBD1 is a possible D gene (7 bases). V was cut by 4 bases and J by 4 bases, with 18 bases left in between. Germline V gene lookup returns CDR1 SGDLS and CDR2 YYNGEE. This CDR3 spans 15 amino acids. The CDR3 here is CASSPRQGGGYEQYF. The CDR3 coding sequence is TGTGCCAGCAGCCCCCGACAGGGTGGAGGGTACGAGCAGTACTTC.

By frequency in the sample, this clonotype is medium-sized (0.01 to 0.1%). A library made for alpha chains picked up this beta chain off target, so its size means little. CDR3 residues: CSARLAGPYNEQFF. For the CDR3, the DNA is TGCAGTGCTAGACTAGCGGGACCTTACAATGAGCAGTTCTTC. V and J are TRBV20-1 and TRBJ2-1, with TRBD2 identical over 9 bases. After removal of 2 bases from V and 4 bases from J, the junction contained 3 bases not matched to a gene. There are 14 residues in the CDR3. Germline assignment: CDR1 DFQATT and CDR2 SNEGSKA (reference sequence).

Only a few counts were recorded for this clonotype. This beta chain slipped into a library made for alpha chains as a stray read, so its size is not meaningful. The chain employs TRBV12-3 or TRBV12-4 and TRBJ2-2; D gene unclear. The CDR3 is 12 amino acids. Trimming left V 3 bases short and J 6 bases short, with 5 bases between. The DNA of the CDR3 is TGTGCCAGCAGTTTCGGGTCCGGGGAGCTGTTTTTT. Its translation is CASSFGSGELFF.

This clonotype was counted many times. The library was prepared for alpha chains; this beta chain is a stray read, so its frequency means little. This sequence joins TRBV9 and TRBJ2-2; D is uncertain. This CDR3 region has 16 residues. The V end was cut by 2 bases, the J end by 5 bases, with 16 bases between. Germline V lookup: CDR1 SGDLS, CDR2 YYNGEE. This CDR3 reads CASSVGLGILTGELFF. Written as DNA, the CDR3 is TGTGCCAGCAGCGTGGGCCTAGGGATTCTAACCGGGGAGCTGTTTTTT.

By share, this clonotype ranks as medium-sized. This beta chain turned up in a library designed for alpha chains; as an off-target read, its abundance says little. For the CDR3, the DNA is TGTGCCAGCAGTCCCCTCGACCCCTACGAGCAGTACTTC. Protein sequence: CASSPLDPYEQYF. V and J are TRBV27 and TRBJ2-7; the D is unclear. V gave up 5 bases and J gave up 2 bases, with 10 bases separating them. Germline CDR1 and CDR2: MNHEY and SMNVEV (reference sequence). The CDR3 extends over 13 amino acids.

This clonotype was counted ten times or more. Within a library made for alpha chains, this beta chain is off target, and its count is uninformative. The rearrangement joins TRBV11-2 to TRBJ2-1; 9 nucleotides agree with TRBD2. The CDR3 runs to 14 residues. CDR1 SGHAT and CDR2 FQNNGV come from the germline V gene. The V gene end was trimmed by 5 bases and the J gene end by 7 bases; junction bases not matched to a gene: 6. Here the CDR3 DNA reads TGTGCCAGCAGCCGAAAAACTAGCGGGAATGAGCAGTTCTTC. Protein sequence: CASSRKTSGNEQFF.

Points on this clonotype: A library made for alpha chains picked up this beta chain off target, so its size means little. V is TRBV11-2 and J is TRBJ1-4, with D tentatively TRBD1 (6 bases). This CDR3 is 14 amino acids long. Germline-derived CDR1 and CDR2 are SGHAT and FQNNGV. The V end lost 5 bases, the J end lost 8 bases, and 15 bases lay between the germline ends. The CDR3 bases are TGTGCCAGCAGCCCTGTCAGCGGGGGCGAAAAACTGTTTTTT. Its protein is CASSPVSGGEKLFF.

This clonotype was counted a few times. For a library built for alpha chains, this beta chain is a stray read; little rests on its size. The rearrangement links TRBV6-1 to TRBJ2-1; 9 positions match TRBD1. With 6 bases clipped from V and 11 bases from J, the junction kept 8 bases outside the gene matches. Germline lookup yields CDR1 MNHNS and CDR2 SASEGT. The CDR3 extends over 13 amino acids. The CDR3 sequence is CASSTTGGVKQFF. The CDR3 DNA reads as TGTGCCAGCAGCACAACAGGGGGCGTAAAGCAGTTCTTC.

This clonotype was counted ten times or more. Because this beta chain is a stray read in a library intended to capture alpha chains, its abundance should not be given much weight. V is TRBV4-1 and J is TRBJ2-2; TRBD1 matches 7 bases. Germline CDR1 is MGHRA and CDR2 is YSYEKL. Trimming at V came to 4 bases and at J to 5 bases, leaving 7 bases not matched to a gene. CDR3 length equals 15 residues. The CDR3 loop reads CASSPGQVLTGELFF. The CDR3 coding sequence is TGCGCCAGCAGCCCCGGACAGGTCTTAACCGGGGAGCTGTTTTTT.

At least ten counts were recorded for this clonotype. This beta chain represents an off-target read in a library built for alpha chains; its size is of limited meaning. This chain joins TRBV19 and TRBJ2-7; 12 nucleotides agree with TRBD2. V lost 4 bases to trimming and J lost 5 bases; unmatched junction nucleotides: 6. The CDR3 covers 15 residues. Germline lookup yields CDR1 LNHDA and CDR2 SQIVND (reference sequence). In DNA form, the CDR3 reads TGTGCCAGTAGTACGACTAGCGGGAGTTTAGACGAGCAGTACTTC. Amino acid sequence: CASSTTSGSLDEQYF.

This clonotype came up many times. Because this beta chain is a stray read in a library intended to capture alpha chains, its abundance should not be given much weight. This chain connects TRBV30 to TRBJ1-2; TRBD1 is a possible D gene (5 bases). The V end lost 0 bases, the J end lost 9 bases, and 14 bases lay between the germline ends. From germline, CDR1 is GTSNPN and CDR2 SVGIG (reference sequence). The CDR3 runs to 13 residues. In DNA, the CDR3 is TGTGCCTGGAGTGTGAAGGGGTCTGGGCGCTACACCTTC. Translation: CAWSVKGSGRYTF.

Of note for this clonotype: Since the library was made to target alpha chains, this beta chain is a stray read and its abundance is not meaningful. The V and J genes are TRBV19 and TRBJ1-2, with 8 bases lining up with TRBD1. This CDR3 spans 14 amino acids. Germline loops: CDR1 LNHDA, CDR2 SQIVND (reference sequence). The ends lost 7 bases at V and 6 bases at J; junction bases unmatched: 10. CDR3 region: CASTTAAGGNGYTF. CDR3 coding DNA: TGTGCCAGTACTACGGCGGCAGGGGGCAATGGCTACACCTTC.

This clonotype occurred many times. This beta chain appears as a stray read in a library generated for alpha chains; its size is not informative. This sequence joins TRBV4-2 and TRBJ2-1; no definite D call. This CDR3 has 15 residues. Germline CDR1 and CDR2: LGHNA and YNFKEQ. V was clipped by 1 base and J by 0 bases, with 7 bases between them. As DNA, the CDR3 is TGTGCCAGCAGCCAAGGCCTAGACTCCTACAATGAGCAGTTCTTC. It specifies CASSQGLDSYNEQFF.

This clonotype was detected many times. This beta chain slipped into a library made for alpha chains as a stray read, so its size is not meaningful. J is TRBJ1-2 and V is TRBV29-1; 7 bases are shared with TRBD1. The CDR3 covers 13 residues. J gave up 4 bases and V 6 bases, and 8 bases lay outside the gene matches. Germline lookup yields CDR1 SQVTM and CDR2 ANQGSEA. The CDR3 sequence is CSVGGGGGYGYTF. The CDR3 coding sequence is TGCAGCGTCGGGGGAGGGGGCGGCTATGGCTACACCTTC. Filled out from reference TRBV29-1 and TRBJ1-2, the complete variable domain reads SAVISQKPSRDICQRGTSLTIQCQVDSQVTMMFWYRQQPGQSLTLIATANQGSEATYESGFVIDKFPISRPNLTFSTLTVSNMSPEDSSIYLCSVGGGGGYGYTFGSGTRLTVV.

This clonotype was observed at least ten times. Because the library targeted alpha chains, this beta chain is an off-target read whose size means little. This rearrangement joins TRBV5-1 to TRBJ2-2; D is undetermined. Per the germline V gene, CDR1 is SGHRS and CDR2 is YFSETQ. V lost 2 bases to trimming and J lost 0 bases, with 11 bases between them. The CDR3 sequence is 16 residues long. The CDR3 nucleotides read TGCGCCAGCAGCTTCGTATTACACACGAACACCGGGGAGCTGTTTTTT. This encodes CASSFVLHTNTGELFF. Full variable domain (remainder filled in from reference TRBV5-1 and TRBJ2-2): KAGVTQTPRYLIKTRGQQVTLSCSPISGHRSVSWYQQTPGQGLQFLFEYFSETQRNKGNFPGRFSGRQFSNSRSEMNVSTLELGDSALYLCASSFVLHTNTGELFFGEGSRLTVL.

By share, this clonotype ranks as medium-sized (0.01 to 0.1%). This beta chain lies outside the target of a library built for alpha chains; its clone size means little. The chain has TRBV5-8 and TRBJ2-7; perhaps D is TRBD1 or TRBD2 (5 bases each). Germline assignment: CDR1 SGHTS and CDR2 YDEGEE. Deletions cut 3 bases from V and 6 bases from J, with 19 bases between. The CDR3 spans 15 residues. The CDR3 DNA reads TGTGCCAGCAGCTCGAGGGGTCAGGGAAAGTTCGAGCAGTACTTC. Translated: CASSSRGQGKFEQYF.